This TCR beta chain came from a study of cytomegalovirus exposure and HLA in healthy donors. The study, taken as a whole, reports: In vitro confirmation showed a few CMV-associated chains to be CMV antigen specific. Prior analysis indicated that the majority of TCR beta V segments exhibited productivity approximately 87% or approximately 30% of the time. In most subjects, TCR beta sequences reportedly gave accurate predictions of HLA-A and HLA-B alleles. The records held CMV serostatus as the only immune exposure information.

Germline V gives CDR1 SGHNT, CDR2 YYREEE (reference sequence). V lost 3 bases to trimming and J lost 0 bases, with 16 bases between them. This CDR3 contains 18 residues. The PCR employed 60 Vbeta primers together with 13 Jbeta primers. Profiling relied on immunoSEQ multiplex PCR, and the TCRdb table lists in-frame clones only, not all of them. This table holds about 130,000 clones, 70% to 75% found once. As for this clone: Its antigen is not known.

The origin of this receptor is a man in his thirties or forties in good health and CMV-seronegative. The sequenced sample consisted of PBMCs. V and J are TRBV5-4 and TRBJ2-6, with D maybe TRBD1 (6 bases). This CDR3 reads CASSSWGTPNSGANVLTF. In DNA, the CDR3 is TGTGCCAGCAGCTCCTGGGGGACACCAAACTCTGGGGCCAACGTCCTGACTTTC.